The present T cell receptor beta chain was sequenced within a study of cytomegalovirus exposure and HLA in healthy donors. Study-wide results and caveats: Follow-up analysis found HLA locus-dependent TCR association rates, highest for DRB1 and lowest for HLA-C. TCR beta sequences reportedly predicted most subjects' HLA-A and HLA-B alleles accurately.

The germline gives CDR1 LGHNA, CDR2 YNFKEQ. V was shortened by 0 bases and J by 6 bases, with 11 bases between the two germline ends. This CDR3 comprises 15 residues. Concerning this clone: Antigen: not known.

The PCR was carried out with 60 Vbeta primers and 13 Jbeta primers. The assay was immunoSEQ multiplex PCR, and TCRdb's table has in-frame clones only and misses some. The sample yields approximately 140,000 clones, about four fifths seen once. The sequenced sample was PBMCs. The rearrangement links TRBV4-2 to TRBJ1-4; D is unresolved. The receptor comes from a man aged 18 to 29 in good health and CMV-seropositive. The CDR3 reads CASSQDRRLYEKLFF. DNA for the CDR3: TGTGCCAGCAGCCAAGACAGAAGACTCTATGAAAAACTGTTTTTT.